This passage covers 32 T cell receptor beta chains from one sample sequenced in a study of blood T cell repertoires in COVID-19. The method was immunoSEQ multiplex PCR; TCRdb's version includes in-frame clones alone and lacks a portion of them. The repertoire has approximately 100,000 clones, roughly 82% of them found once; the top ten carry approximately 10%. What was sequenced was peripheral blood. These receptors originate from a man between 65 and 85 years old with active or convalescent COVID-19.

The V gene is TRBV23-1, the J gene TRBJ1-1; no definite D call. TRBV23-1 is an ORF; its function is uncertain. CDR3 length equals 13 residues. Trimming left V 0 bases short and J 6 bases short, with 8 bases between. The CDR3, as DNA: TGCGCCAGCAGTCAATCGAACGGGGCTGAAGCTTTCTTT. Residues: CASSQSNGAEAFF.

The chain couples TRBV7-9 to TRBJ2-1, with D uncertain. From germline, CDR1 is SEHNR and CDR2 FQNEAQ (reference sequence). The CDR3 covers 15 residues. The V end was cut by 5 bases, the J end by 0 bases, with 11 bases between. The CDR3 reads CASSLGVSSYNEQFF. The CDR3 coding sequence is TGTGCCAGCAGCCTAGGAGTAAGCTCCTACAATGAGCAGTTCTTC.

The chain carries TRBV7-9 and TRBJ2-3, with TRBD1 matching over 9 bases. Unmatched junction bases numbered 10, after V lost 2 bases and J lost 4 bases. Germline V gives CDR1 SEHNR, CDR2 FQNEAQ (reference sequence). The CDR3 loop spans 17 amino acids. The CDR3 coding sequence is TGTGCCAGCAGCTTAAACCAGGACAGGGGAAAATCAGATACGCAGTATTTT. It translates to CASSLNQDRGKSDTQYF.

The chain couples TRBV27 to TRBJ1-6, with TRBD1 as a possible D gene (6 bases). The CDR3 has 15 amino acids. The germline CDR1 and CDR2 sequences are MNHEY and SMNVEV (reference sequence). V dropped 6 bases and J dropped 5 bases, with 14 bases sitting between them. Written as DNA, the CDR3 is TGTGCCAGCAGAGTCCGGGACAAAAATAATTCACCCCTCCACTTT. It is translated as CASRVRDKNNSPLHF.

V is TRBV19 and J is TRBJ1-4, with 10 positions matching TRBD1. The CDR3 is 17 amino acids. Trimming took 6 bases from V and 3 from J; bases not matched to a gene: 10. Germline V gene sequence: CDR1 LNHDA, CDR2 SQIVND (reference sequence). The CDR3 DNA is TGTGCCAGTAGCCCTGACAGGGGGCGCATTTCTAATGAAAAACTGTTTTTT. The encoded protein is CASSPDRGRISNEKLFF.

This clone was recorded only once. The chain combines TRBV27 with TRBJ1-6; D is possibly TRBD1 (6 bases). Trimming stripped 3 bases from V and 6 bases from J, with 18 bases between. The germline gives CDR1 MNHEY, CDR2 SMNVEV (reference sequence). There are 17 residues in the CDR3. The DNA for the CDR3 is TGTGCCAGCAGTTTCTTACCCCAGGGGACGAGTAATTCACCCCTCCACTTT. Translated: CASSFLPQGTSNSPLHF.

The CDR3: CASSQEIQGRAGYGYTF. For the CDR3, the DNA is TGCGCCAGCAGCCAAGAGATTCAGGGCAGAGCCGGCTATGGCTACACCTTC. This chain joins TRBV4-3 and TRBJ1-2; weak D call: TRBD1 (5 bases). Between the trimmed V and J ends, which lost 0 bases and 4 bases, there was a span of 18 bases. The germline CDR1 and CDR2 sequences are LGHNA and YSLEER. The CDR3 covers 17 residues.

CDR3 protein: CASLRDRGNGYTF. For the CDR3, the DNA is TGCGCCAGCCTACGCGACAGGGGTAATGGCTACACCTTC. The chain combines TRBV10-2 with TRBJ1-2; 8 bases are shared with TRBD1. CDR1 WSHSY and CDR2 SAAADI come from the germline V gene. The CDR3 has 13 residues. V gave up 8 bases and J gave up 6 bases; unmatched junction bases: 8.

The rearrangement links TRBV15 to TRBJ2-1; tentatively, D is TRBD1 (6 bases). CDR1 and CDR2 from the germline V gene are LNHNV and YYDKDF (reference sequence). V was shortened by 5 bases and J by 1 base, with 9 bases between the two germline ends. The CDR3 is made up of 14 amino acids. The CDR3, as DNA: TGTGCCACCAGCGAGAGGGGGTCCTACAATGAGCAGTTCTTC. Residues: CATSERGSYNEQFF. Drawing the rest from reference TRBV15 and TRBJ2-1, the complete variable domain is DAMVIQNPRYQVTQFGKPVTLSCSQTLNHNVMYWYQQKSSQAPKLLFHYYDKDFNNEADTPDNFQSRRPNTSFCFLDIRSPGLGDTAMYLCATSERGSYNEQFFGPGTRLTVL.

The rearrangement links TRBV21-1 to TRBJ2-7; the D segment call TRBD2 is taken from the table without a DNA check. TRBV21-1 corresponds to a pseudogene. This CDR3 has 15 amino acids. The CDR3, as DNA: TGTGCCAGCAGCAAAGAAGAGTTACCTTCCTACGAGCAGTACTTC. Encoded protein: CASSKEELPSYEQYF.

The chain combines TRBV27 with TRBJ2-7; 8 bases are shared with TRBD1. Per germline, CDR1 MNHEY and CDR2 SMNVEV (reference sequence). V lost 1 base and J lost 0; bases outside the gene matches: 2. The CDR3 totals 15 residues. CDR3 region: CASSLLGTGSYEQYF. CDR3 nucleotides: TGTGCCAGCAGTTTATTAGGGACAGGCTCCTACGAGCAGTACTTC.

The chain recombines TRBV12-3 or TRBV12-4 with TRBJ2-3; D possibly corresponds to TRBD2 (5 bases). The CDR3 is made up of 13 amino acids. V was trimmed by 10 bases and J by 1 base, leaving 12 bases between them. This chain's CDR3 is CAIKEEGTDTQYF. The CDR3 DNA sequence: TGTGCCATCAAGGAGGAGGGCACAGATACGCAGTATTTT.

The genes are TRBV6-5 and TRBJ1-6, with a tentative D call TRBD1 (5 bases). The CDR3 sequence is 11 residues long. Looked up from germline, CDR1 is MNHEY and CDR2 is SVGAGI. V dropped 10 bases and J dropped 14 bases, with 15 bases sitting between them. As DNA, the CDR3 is TGTGCCACACAACGGGGGTCGGCCCTCCACTTT. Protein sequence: CATQRGSALHF.

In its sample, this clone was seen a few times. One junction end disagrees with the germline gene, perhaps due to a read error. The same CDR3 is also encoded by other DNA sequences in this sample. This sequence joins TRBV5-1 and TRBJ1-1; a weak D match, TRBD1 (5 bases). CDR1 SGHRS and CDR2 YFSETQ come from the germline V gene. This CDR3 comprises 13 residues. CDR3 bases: TGCGCCAGCAGTTTGGGGCTGAACACTGAAGCTTTCTTT. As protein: CASSLGLNTEAFF.

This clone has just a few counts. CDR3 sequence reads: CASSDGQGYGYTF. CDR3 nucleotide sequence: TGTGCCAGCAGTGACGGACAGGGCTATGGCTACACCTTC. The J gene is TRBJ1-2, the V gene TRBV25-1; 8 nucleotides agree with TRBD1. The V gene's germline CDR1 is MGHDK and CDR2 SYGVNS. There are 13 residues in the CDR3. Trimming removed 3 bases from V and 4 bases from J; junction bases left unmatched: 1.

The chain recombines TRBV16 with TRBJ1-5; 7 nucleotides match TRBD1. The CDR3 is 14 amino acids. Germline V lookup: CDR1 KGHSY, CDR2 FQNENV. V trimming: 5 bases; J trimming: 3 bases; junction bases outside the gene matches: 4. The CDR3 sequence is CASSDRDINQPQHF. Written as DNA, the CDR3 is TGTGCCAGCAGCGACAGGGATATCAATCAGCCCCAGCATTTT.

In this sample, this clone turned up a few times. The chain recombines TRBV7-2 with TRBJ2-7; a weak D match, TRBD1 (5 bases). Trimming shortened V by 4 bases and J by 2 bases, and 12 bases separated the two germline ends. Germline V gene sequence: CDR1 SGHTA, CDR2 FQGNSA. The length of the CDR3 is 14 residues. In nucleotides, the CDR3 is TGTGCCAGCAGCTCCCGACAGTCTACCTACGAGCAGTACTTC. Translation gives CASSSRQSTYEQYF.

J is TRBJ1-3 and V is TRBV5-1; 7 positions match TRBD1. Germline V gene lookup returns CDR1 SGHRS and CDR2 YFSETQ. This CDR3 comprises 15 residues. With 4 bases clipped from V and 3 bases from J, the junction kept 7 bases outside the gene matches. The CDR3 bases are TGCGCCAGCAGCCCCGGACCAGGGGGTGGAAACACCATATATTTT. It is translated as CASSPGPGGGNTIYF.

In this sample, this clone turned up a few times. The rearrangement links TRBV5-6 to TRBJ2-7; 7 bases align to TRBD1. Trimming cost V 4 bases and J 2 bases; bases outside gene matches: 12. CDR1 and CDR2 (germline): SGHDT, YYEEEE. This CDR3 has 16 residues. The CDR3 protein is CASSATRTGYPYEQYF. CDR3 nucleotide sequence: TGTGCCAGCAGCGCAACGAGGACAGGTTACCCCTACGAGCAGTACTTC.

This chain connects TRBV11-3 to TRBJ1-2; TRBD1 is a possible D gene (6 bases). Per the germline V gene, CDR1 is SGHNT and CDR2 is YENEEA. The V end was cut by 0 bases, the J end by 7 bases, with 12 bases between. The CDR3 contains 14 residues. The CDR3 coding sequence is TGTGCCAGCAGCTTAGATGGGGCAGGGGCTGGCTACACCTTC. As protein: CASSLDGAGAGYTF.

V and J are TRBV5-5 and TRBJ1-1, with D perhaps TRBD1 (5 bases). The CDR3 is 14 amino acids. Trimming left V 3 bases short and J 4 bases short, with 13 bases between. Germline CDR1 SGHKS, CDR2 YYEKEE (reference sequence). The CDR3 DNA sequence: TGTGCCAGCAGCTGGGGGGGATTCGGCACTGAAGCTTTCTTT. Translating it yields CASSWGGFGTEAFF.

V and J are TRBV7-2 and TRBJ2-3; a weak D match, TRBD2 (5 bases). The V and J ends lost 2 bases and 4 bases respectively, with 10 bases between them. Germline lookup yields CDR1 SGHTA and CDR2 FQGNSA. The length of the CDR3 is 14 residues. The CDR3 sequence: CASSLTPGSDTQYF. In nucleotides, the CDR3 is TGTGCCAGCAGCTTAACGCCGGGGTCAGATACGCAGTATTTT.

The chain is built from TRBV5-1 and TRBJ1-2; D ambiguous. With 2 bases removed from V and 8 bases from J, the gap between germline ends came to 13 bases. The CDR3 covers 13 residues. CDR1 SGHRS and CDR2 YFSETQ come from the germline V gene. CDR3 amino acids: CASSLSQSGGYTF. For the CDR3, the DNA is TGCGCCAGCAGCTTATCCCAAAGTGGCGGCTACACCTTC.

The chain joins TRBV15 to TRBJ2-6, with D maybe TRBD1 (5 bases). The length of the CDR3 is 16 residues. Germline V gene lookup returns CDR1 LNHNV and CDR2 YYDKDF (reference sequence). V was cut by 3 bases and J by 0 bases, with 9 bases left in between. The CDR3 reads CATSRDINSGANVLTF. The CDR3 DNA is TGTGCCACCAGCAGGGACATTAACTCTGGGGCCAACGTCCTGACTTTC.

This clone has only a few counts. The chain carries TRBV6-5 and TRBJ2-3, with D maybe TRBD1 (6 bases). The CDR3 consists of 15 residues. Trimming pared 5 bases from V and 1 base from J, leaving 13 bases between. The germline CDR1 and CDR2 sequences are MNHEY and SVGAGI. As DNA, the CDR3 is TGTGCCAGCAGTCCACAGGGTTGGGGCACAGATACGCAGTATTTT. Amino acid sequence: CASSPQGWGTDTQYF.

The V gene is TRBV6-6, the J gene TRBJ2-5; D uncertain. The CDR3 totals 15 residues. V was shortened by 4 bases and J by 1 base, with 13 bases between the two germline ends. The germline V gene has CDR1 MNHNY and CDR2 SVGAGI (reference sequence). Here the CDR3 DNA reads TGTGCCAGCAGTTCAGGCACGACCCTCCAAGAGACCCAGTACTTC. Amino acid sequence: CASSSGTTLQETQYF.

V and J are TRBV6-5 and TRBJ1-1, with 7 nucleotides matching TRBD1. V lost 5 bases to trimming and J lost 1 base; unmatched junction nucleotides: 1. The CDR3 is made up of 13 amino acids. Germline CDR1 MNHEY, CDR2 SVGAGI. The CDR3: CASSRQGNTEAFF. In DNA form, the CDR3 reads TGTGCCAGCAGTCGACAGGGGAACACTGAAGCTTTCTTT.

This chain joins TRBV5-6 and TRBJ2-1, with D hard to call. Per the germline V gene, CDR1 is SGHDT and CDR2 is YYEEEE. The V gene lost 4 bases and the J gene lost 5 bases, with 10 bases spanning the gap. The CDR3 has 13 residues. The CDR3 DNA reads TGTGCCAGCAGCCTGGAAATAGACAATGAGCAGTTCTTC. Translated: CASSLEIDNEQFF. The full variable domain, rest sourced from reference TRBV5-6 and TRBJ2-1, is DAGVTQSPTHLIKTRGQQVTLRCSPKSGHDTVSWYQQALGQGPQFIFQYYEEEERQRGNFPDRFSGHQFPNYSSELNVNALLLGDSALYLCASSLEIDNEQFFGPGTRLTVL.

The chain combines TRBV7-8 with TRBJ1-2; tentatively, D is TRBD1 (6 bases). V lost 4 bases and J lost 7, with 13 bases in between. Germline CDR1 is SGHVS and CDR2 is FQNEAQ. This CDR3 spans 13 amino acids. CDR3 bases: TGTGCCAGCAGCTCCCGGGCAGGGGCTGGCTACACCTTC. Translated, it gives CASSSRAGAGYTF.

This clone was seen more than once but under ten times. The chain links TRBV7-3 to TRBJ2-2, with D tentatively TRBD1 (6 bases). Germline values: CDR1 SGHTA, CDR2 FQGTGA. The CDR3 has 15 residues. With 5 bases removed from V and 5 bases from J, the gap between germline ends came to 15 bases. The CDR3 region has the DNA TGTGCCAGCAGCCCGAGGGGGAGCCGGACCGGGGAGCTGTTTTTT. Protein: CASSPRGSRTGELFF. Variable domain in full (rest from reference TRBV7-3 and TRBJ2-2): GAGVSQTPSNKVTEKGKYVELRCDPISGHTALYWYRQSLGQGPEFLIYFQGTGAADDSGLPNDRFFAVRPEGSVSTLKIQRTERGDSAVYLCASSPRGSRTGELFFGEGSRLTVL.

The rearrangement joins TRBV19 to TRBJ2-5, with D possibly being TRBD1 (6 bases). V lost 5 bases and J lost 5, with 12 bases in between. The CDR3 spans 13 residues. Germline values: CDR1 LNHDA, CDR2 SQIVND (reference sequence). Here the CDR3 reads CASSFRGGETQYF. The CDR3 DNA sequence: TGTGCCAGTAGTTTCAGGGGCGGGGAGACCCAGTACTTC.

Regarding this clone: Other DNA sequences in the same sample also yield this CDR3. CDR3 coding DNA: TGCGCCAGCAGTGAGTCGGCTAGCGGGGGTTCCTACAATGAGCAGTTCTTC. Amino acid sequence: CASSESASGGSYNEQFF. The chain couples TRBV10-1 to TRBJ2-1; 10 bases are shared with TRBD2. This CDR3 spans 17 amino acids. Trimming removed 0 bases from V and 1 base from J; junction bases left unmatched: 3. Germline lookup yields CDR1 WNHNN and CDR2 SYGVQD (reference sequence).